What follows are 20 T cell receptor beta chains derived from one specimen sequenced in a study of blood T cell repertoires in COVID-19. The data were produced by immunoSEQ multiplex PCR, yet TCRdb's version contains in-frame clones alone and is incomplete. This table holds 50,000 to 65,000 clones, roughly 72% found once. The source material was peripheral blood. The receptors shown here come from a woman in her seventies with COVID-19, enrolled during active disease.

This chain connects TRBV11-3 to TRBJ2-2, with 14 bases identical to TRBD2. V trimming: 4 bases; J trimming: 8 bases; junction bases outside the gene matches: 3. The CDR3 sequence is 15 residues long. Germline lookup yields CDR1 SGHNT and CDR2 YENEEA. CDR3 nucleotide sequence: TGTGCCAGCAGCTGGGGGACTAGCGGGAGTGGGGAGCTGTTTTTT. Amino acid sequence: CASSWGTSGSGELFF.

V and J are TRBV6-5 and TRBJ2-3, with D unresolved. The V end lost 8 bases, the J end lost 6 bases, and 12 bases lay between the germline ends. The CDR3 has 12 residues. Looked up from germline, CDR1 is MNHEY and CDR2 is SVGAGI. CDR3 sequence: CASADRSDTQYF. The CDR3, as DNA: TGTGCCAGCGCCGATCGGTCGGATACGCAGTATTTT.

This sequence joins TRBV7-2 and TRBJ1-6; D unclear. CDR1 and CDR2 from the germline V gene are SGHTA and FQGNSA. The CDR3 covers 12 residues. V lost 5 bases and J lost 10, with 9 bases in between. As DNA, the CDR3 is TGTGCCAGCAGCGCGGCTAGGTCACCCCTCCACTTT. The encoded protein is CASSAARSPLHF.

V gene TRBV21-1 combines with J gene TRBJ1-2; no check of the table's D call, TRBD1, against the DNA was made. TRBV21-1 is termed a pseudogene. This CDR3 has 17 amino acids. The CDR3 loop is CASSKEETGTEGTRYTF. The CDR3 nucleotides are TGTGCCAGCAGCAAAGAGGAAACCGGGACAGAGGGGACCCGCTACACCTTC.

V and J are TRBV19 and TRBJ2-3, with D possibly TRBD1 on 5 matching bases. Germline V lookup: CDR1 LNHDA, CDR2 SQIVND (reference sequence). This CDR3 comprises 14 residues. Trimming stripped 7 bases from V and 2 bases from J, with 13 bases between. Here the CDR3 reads CASMPAGYTDTQYF. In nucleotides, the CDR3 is TGTGCCAGTATGCCAGCAGGGTACACAGATACGCAGTATTTT. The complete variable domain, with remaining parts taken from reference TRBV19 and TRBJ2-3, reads DGGITQSPKYLFRKEGQNVTLSCEQNLNHDAMYWYRQDPGQGLRLIYYSQIVNDFQKGDIAEGYSVSREKKESFPLTVTSAQKNPTAFYLCASMPAGYTDTQYFGPGTRLTVL.

The DNA of the CDR3 is TGCGCCAGCAGCCCCGGGACAGGAGGCAATCAGCCCCAGCATTTT. It codes for CASSPGTGGNQPQHF. The rearrangement links TRBV4-3 to TRBJ1-5; 8 nucleotides match TRBD1. This CDR3 comprises 15 residues. V lost 4 bases to trimming and J lost 2 bases; unmatched junction nucleotides: 4. CDR1 is LGHNA, CDR2 YSLEER, per germline.

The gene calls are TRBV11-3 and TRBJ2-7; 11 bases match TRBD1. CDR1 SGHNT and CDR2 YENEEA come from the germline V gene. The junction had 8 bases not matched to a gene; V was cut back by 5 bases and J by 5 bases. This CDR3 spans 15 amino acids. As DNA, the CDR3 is TGTGCCAGCAGCCCAGGACAGGGGGCGCGGAACGAGCAGTACGTC. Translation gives CASSPGQGARNEQYV.

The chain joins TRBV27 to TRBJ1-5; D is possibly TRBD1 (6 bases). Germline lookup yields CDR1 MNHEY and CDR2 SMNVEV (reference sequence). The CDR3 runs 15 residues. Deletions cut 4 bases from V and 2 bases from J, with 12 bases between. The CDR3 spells CASSSLTGGNQPQHF. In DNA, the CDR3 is TGTGCCAGCAGTTCCTTGACAGGAGGCAATCAGCCCCAGCATTTT.

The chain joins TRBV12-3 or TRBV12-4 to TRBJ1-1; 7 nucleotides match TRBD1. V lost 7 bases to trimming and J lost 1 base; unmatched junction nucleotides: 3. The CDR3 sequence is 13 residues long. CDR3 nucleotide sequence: TGTGCCAGCATCCGACAGGGGAACACTGAAGCTTTCTTT. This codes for CASIRQGNTEAFF.

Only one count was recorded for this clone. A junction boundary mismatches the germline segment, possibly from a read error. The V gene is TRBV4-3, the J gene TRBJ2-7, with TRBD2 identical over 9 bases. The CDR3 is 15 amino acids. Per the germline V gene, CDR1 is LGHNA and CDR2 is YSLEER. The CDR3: CASSRASGASLRADF. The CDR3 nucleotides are TGCGCCAGCAGCCGGGCTAGCGGGGCTTCTCTACGAGCGGACTTC.

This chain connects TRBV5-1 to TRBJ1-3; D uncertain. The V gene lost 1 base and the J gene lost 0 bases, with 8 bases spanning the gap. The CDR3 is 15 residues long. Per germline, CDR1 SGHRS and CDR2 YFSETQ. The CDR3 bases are TGCGCCAGCAGCTTGCCAGTCGACTCTGGAAACACCATATATTTT. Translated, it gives CASSLPVDSGNTIYF.

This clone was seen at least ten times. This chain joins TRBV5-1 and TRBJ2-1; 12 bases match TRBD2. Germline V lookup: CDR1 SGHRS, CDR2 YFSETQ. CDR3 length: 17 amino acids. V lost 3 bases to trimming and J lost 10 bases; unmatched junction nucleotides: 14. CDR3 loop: CASSSPRLAGVIQEQFF. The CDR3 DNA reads TGCGCCAGCAGCTCGCCTAGACTAGCGGGAGTAATTCAGGAGCAGTTCTTC.

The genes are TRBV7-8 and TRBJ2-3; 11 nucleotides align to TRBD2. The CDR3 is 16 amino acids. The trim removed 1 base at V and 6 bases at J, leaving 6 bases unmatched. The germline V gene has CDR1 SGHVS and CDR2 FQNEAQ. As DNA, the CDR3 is TGTGCCAGCAGCTTAGGACTAGCGGGATCCTACGATACGCAGTATTTT. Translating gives CASSLGLAGSYDTQYF.

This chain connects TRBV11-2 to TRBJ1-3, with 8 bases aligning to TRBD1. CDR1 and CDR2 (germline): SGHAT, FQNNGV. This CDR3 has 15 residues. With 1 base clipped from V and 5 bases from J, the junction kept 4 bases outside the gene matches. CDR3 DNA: TGTGCCAGCAGCTTAGGCTGGACAGGGCGAAACACCATATATTTT. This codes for CASSLGWTGRNTIYF.

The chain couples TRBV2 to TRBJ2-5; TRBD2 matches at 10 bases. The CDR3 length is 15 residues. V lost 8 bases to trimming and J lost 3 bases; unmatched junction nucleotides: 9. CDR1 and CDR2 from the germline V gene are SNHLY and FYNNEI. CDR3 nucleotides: TGTGCCAGCTCAGGGACTAGCGACGGCAAAGAGACCCAGTACTTC. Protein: CASSGTSDGKETQYF.

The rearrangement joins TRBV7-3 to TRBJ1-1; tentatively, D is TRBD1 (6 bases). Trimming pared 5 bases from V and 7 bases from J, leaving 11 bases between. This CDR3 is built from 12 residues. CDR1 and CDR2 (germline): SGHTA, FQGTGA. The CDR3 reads CASSENRVEAFF. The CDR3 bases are TGTGCCAGCAGCGAGAACAGGGTTGAAGCTTTCTTT.

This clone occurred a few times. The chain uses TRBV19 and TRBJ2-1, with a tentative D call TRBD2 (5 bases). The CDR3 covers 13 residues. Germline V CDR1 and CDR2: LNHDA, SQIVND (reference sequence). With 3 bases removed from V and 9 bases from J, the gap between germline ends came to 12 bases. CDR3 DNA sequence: TGTGCCAGTAGTATCTTGGGTAGCGCTGAGCAGTTCTTC. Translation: CASSILGSAEQFF.

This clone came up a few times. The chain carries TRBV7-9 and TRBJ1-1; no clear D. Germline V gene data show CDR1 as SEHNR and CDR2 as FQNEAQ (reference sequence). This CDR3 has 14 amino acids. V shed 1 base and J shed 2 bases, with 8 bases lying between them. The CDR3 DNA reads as TGTGCCAGCAGCTTAGGTTTGCGAAACACTGAAGCTTTCTTT. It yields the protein CASSLGLRNTEAFF.

The CDR3 loop reads CATSDPSIDDNEQFF. CDR3 in DNA: TGTGCCACCAGTGATCCGTCTATCGATGACAATGAGCAGTTCTTC. The chain couples TRBV24-1 to TRBJ2-1, with D hard to call. V was pared by 3 bases and J by 5 bases, with 13 bases between. CDR3 length: 15 amino acids. Germline CDR1 and CDR2: KGHDR and SFDVKD.

CDR3: CASSPFQERYGYTF. CDR3 coding DNA: TGTGCCAGCAGCCCTTTCCAGGAAAGATATGGCTACACCTTC. The chain joins TRBV7-9 to TRBJ1-2; D call uncertain. V lost 5 bases and J lost 5, with 15 bases in between. Germline-derived CDR1 and CDR2 are SEHNR and FQNEAQ (reference sequence). The CDR3 is 14 amino acids.